These 3 T cell receptor beta chains originate from one sample sequenced in a study of vaccination effects on CD4 cells after COVID-19. These receptors have no known antigen. Sequencing in the ViraFEST assay came after antigen-specific CD4+ T cells had been expanded with viral peptide pools, which were used to stimulate PBMC. Culturing for ten to eleven days preceded CD4+ T cell isolation. The data were produced by immunoSEQ multiplex PCR, yet TCRdb's version contains in-frame clones alone and is incomplete. This table holds around 30,000 clones, 55% to 75% found once. The source material was CD4+ T cells from PBMCs cultured with HCoV-229E spike peptides, sampled before COVID-19 vaccination. The receptors come from a human donor who received a COVID-19 vaccine.

V is TRBV6-2 or TRBV6-3 and J is TRBJ2-5, with 7 bases fitting TRBD2. The germline V gene encodes CDR1 MNHEY and CDR2 SVGEGT. The CDR3 is 15 residues long. Trimming cost V 2 bases and J 5 bases; bases outside gene matches: 8. The CDR3 here is CASSYAGVRWETQYF. The CDR3 coding sequence is TGTGCCAGCAGTTACGCGGGAGTCCGTTGGGAGACCCAGTACTTC.

This chain joins TRBV14 and TRBJ1-5; D gene ambiguous. Per the germline V gene, CDR1 is SGHDN and CDR2 is FVKESK. The CDR3 is 14 residues long. The V end lost 4 bases, the J end lost 1 base, and 8 bases lay between the germline ends. CDR3 nucleotide sequence: TGTGCCAGCAGCCTAGCGGGGAGCAATCAGCCCCAGCATTTT. This encodes CASSLAGSNQPQHF. Using reference TRBV14 and TRBJ1-5 for the parts outside the CDR3, the full variable domain is EAGVTQFPSHSVIEKGQTVTLRCDPISGHDNLYWYRRVMGKEIKFLLHFVKESKQDESGMPNNRFLAERTGGTYSTLKVQPAELEDSGVYFCASSLAGSNQPQHFGDGTRLSIL.

The rearrangement joins TRBV10-2 to TRBJ1-2; D is possibly TRBD1 (5 bases). Germline V gene sequence: CDR1 WSHSY, CDR2 SAAADI. The CDR3 consists of 14 residues. V lost 2 bases and J 0 bases, leaving 7 bases between the germline ends. This chain's CDR3 is CASSEGGANYGYTF. The DNA of the CDR3 is TGCGCCAGCAGTGAGGGGGGGGCTAACTATGGCTACACCTTC.